Below, 7 T cell receptor beta chains from the same sample are listed, as sequenced in a study of shared clonotypes between healthy human individuals. Data came from immunoSEQ multiplex PCR; TCRdb stores just in-frame clones and leaves some out. This sample has about 480,000 clones; approximately 79% occur once, and the top ten carry about an eighth. Sequencing input: PBMCs. The receptors originated from a woman between 40 and 50 years old in good health. Some clones in this sample may be carry-over from other donors' samples.

The V and J genes are TRBV6-6 and TRBJ1-1; D unresolved. Trimming took off 7 bases at V and 0 bases at J, with 9 bases between the two ends. Germline lookup yields CDR1 MNHNY and CDR2 SVGAGI (reference sequence). The CDR3 runs 13 residues. The CDR3 reads CASISPLNTEAFF. DNA of the CDR3: TGTGCCAGCATTTCTCCCTTGAACACTGAAGCTTTCTTT.

The rearrangement uses TRBV6-1 and TRBJ2-5, with a weak D call TRBD2 (7 bases). The germline CDR1 and CDR2 sequences are MNHNS and SASEGT. The CDR3 has 14 residues. Between the trimmed V and J ends, which lost 5 bases and 4 bases, there was a span of 14 bases. CDR3 nucleotide sequence: TGTGCCAGCAGTATTAGGGGGGGCGGAGAGACCCAGTACTTC. Its translation is CASSIRGGGETQYF.

The chain recombines TRBV6-5 with TRBJ1-1; no reliable D call. The CDR3 has 11 residues. In germline, CDR1 is MNHEY, CDR2 SVGAGI. CDR3 residues: CASHRNTEAFF. As DNA, the CDR3 is TGTGCGTCACATAGGAACACTGAAGCTTTCTTT.

CDR3 in DNA: TGTGCCAGCATTTCGAACGTCGGAGGCTCCTACAATGAGCAGTTCTTC. This encodes CASISNVGGSYNEQFF. This sequence joins TRBV28 and TRBJ2-1, with D possibly being TRBD2 (5 bases). This CDR3 is built from 16 residues. Looked up from germline, CDR1 is MDHEN and CDR2 is SYDVKM. Trimming cost V 7 bases and J 0 bases, with 16 bases left between them. The variable domain in full, with the rest retrieved from reference TRBV28 and TRBJ2-1, is DVKVTQSSRYLVKRTGEKVFLECVQDMDHENMFWYRQDPGLGLRLIYFSYDVKMKEKGDIPEGYSVSREKKERFSLILESASTNQTSMYLCASISNVGGSYNEQFFGPGTRLTVL.

This clone was recorded many times. The rearrangement links TRBV28 to TRBJ1-1, with D possibly TRBD1 on 5 matching bases. CDR1 MDHEN and CDR2 SYDVKM come from the germline V gene. The CDR3 is 15 amino acids. The V and J ends lost 2 bases and 1 base respectively, with 11 bases between them. CDR3 sequence: CASSLTAGRNTEAFF. As DNA, the CDR3 is TGTGCCAGCAGTTTAACGGCAGGGAGGAACACTGAAGCTTTCTTT.

This rearrangement joins TRBV5-1 to TRBJ1-2; no clear D. V was clipped by 4 bases and J by 6 bases, with 19 bases between them. The CDR3 runs to 15 residues. Germline V gives CDR1 SGHRS, CDR2 YFSETQ. The CDR3 loop reads CASSTDGGVRDGYTF. The CDR3 coding sequence is TGCGCCAGCAGCACGGACGGTGGGGTAAGGGATGGCTACACCTTC.

This chain's CDR3 is CASSLSGRQYF. CDR3 in DNA: TGTGCCAGCAGCTTAAGCGGGAGGCAGTATTTT. This chain links TRBV5-4 with TRBJ2-3; 8 bases match TRBD2. This CDR3 spans 11 amino acids. Germline V gives CDR1 SGHNT, CDR2 YYREEE (reference sequence). The J segment lost 11 bases and the V segment lost 2 bases, leaving 1 base of the junction unmatched.